What follows are 13 T cell receptor beta chains derived from one specimen sequenced in a study of control samples from healthy donors and cancer patients. Some clones are missing from TCRdb's copy, which holds only in-frame ones; the method was immunoSEQ multiplex PCR. This table has 150,000 to 200,000 clones, about 90% appearing once. The specimen was blood. These TCRs come from a man younger than 40 in good health.

The V call is TRBV18, the J call TRBJ1-4; 9 positions match TRBD1. This CDR3 region has 14 residues. CDR1 and CDR2 from the germline V gene are KGHSH and LQKENI. The V and J ends lost 5 bases and 6 bases, in that order; junction bases with no gene match: 4. CDR3 in DNA: TGTGCCAGCTCATCTGACAGGGGGTATGAAAAACTGTTTTTT. It specifies CASSSDRGYEKLFF.

V is TRBV6-2 or TRBV6-3 and J is TRBJ2-7; the match to TRBD1 covers 7 bases. This CDR3 spans 15 amino acids. Unmatched junction bases numbered 8, after V lost 5 bases and J lost 1 base. Per the germline V gene, CDR1 is MNHEY and CDR2 is SVGEGT. The CDR3 region is CASSKLPGQSYEQYF. The CDR3, as DNA: TGTGCCAGCAGTAAACTACCGGGACAGTCCTACGAGCAGTACTTC.

V is TRBV5-1 and J is TRBJ2-7; 10 bases map to TRBD1. J lost 2 bases, V lost 0 bases, and 8 bases had no gene match. This CDR3 spans 17 amino acids. Germline V lookup: CDR1 SGHRS, CDR2 YFSETQ. The CDR3 loop is CASSLELNGQGAYEQYF. The DNA of the CDR3 is TGCGCCAGCAGCTTGGAATTGAATGGACAGGGGGCCTACGAGCAGTACTTC.

The chain recombines TRBV18 with TRBJ1-4, with unresolved D. Trimming removed 2 bases at V and 4 bases at J, with 11 bases between. Germline CDR1 KGHSH, CDR2 LQKENI. The CDR3 contains 15 residues. CDR3 residues: CASSPERHGNEKLFF. The DNA for the CDR3 is TGTGCCAGCTCACCAGAGAGGCATGGTAATGAAAAACTGTTTTTT.

This clone came up a few times. V gene TRBV6-5 combines with J gene TRBJ1-1, with no clear D. The germline gives CDR1 MNHEY, CDR2 SVGAGI. The V end was cut by 6 bases, the J end by 0 bases, with 14 bases between. The CDR3 contains 15 residues. CDR3 nucleotides: TGTGCCAGCAGAAAGCAGGAGAATATGAACACTGAAGCTTTCTTT. Translating it yields CASRKQENMNTEAFF.

The genes are TRBV14 and TRBJ2-2; possible D gene TRBD2, 5 bases. V lost 2 bases and J 7 bases, leaving 14 bases between the germline ends. The V gene's germline CDR1 is SGHDN and CDR2 FVKESK. The CDR3 covers 15 residues. CDR3 sequence: CASSQLTGMGGELFF. Here the CDR3 DNA reads TGTGCCAGCAGCCAACTCACGGGAATGGGCGGGGAGCTGTTTTTT.

The chain couples TRBV7-3 to TRBJ2-1; TRBD2 matches at 9 bases. The trim removed 5 bases at V and 0 bases at J, leaving 2 bases unmatched. This CDR3 comprises 15 residues. CDR1 and CDR2 (germline): SGHTA, FQGTGA. The CDR3 DNA reads as TGTGCCAGCAGCCAAGCGGGAGGCTCCTACAATGAGCAGTTCTTC. Its protein product is CASSQAGGSYNEQFF.

V gene TRBV18 combines with J gene TRBJ2-7; D is undetermined. This CDR3 has 17 amino acids. Trimming took off 1 base at V and 6 bases at J, with 22 bases between the two ends. Germline CDR1 and CDR2: KGHSH and LQKENI. The CDR3 sequence is CASSPLNSPRQSGEQYF. The CDR3 DNA reads TGTGCCAGCTCACCACTGAACAGCCCTCGACAATCCGGCGAGCAGTACTTC.

The chain joins TRBV15 to TRBJ1-2, with TRBD1 as a possible D gene (5 bases). Germline loops: CDR1 LNHNV, CDR2 YYDKDF (reference sequence). Trimming left V 5 bases short and J 0 bases short, with 13 bases between. This CDR3 contains 15 residues. The DNA of the CDR3 is TGTGCCACCAGCCCGACCGGGACCTCTAACTATGGCTACACCTTC. Its translation: CATSPTGTSNYGYTF.

The chain carries TRBV7-2 and TRBJ2-1, with a tentative D call TRBD1 (6 bases). The CDR3 runs to 15 residues. V gave up 2 bases and J gave up 0 bases, with 8 bases separating them. From germline, CDR1 is SGHTA and CDR2 FQGNSA. This chain's CDR3 is CASSLLGGSYNEQFF. The CDR3 region has the DNA TGTGCCAGCAGCTTATTAGGGGGCTCCTACAATGAGCAGTTCTTC. The full variable domain, its missing parts supplied by reference TRBV7-2 and TRBJ2-1, is GAGVSQSPSNKVTEKGKDVELRCDPISGHTALYWYRQSLGQGLEFLIYFQGNSAPDKSGLPSDRFSAERTGGSVSTLTIQRTQQEDSAVYLCASSLLGGSYNEQFFGPGTRLTVL.

The chain is built from TRBV7-9 and TRBJ1-2; tentatively, D is TRBD1 (6 bases). The CDR3 covers 15 residues. From germline, CDR1 is SEHNR and CDR2 FQNEAQ (reference sequence). The V and J ends lost 5 bases and 6 bases respectively, with 19 bases between them. The chain's CDR3 is CASSIPDRPVDGYTF. The CDR3 nucleotides read TGTGCCAGCAGCATCCCTGACAGGCCGGTTGATGGCTACACCTTC.

This clone has only one observation. This rearrangement joins TRBV6-5 to TRBJ1-4; 7 nucleotides agree with TRBD1. Trimming cost V 0 bases and J 7 bases; bases outside gene matches: 5. Germline V CDR1 and CDR2: MNHEY, SVGAGI. The CDR3 sequence is 15 residues long. DNA for the CDR3: TGTGCCAGCAGTTACTCCAGGGGGGTTGGTGAAAAACTGTTTTTT. It is translated as CASSYSRGVGEKLFF.

The rearrangement joins TRBV5-1 to TRBJ2-5; the D gene is possibly TRBD1 (6 bases). CDR3 size: 18 residues. V was shortened by 0 bases and J by 3 bases, with 21 bases between the two germline ends. The V gene's germline CDR1 is SGHRS and CDR2 YFSETQ. DNA of the CDR3: TGCGCCAGCAGCTTGGCCAGGGGAACACCGGCGAATGAAGAGACCCAGTACTTC. Its translation is CASSLARGTPANEETQYF. Filled out from reference TRBV5-1 and TRBJ2-5, the complete variable domain reads KAGVTQTPRYLIKTRGQQVTLSCSPISGHRSVSWYQQTPGQGLQFLFEYFSETQRNKGNFPGRFSGRQFSNSRSEMNVSTLELGDSALYLCASSLARGTPANEETQYFGPGTRLLVL.